This T cell receptor beta chain emerged from a study of blood T cell repertoires in COVID-19 (dated by TCRdb to the early 2020s). Study-wide context: Samples from collaborators originated in the United States, Italy and Spain and spanned both the acute and convalescent phases of COVID-19. The material from the prospective study consisted of cDNA or gDNA derived from T cells, B-cell-depleted T cells, or PBMCs. Deeply sampled blood TCRbeta repertoires from subjects exposed to, actively infected with, or recovered from COVID-19 were included in the dataset. The repertoires were made available in a free public database intended to serve as a resource for research on the immune response to SARS-CoV-2. The samples were drawn from the first 160 participants of the ongoing ImmuneRACE study and from under 1,500 subjects provided by 6 global collaborators. Nearly every sample came with metadata listing a de-identified subject ID, COVID-19 status, age in years and sex. Where available, HLA class I and class II types were obtained from metadata supplied by the sample provider rather than from assay-based typing. The study at large found these results: The amount of clinical and demographic metadata varied by source and participant and was provided uncurated.

The collaborating institutions used their own protocols to collect whole blood in K2EDTA tubes. For TCRbeta analysis, collaborator samples were shipped as frozen whole blood, as isolated PBMCs, or as DNA extracted from either sample type. TCRbeta CDR3 regions were amplified from genomic DNA using the immunoSEQ Assay, a bias-controlled multiplex PCR. The published analysis was carried out like this. Within the assay, amplification of reference gene primers was used to estimate how many nucleated cells each sample contained. To quantify the absolute abundance of each unique TCRbeta CDR3 rearrangement, sequence reads were collapsed and filtered. For each sample, productive Simpson clonality was calculated by taking the square root of Simpson's diversity index across productive rearrangements. TCRdb carries this immuneACCESS record with in-frame sequences only. Its versions omit some clonotypes, under half of them owing to an unresolved V gene in the studies checked, with the rest unexplained. The DNA gave D and trimming, while V, J and clone size come from that table. The sample includes about 61,000 clones, with around 77% observed a single time. The top ten clones comprise 20% to 25% of the sample.

V lost 3 bases and J lost 5 bases, and the count of bases not matched to a germline gene is 3. Including cysteine and phenylalanine, the CDR3 has 13 amino acids. Only the CDR3 DNA stays, 39 bases, in frame from base 1. Notes on this clone: Its specific antigen is unknown. Base qualities were left out, and no much larger clone turns up one base away.

The chain links TRBV12-3 or TRBV12-4 with TRBJ1-2; 7 nucleotides in the junction match TRBD1. This clonotype was sampled from a man at least 80 years old with active or convalescent COVID-19. What was sequenced was peripheral blood. The CDR3 here reads CASSFSRGYGYTF. In nucleotides, the sequence is TGTGCCAGCAGTTTTAGCAGGGGGTATGGCTACACCTTC.